This T cell receptor beta chain was retrieved from a study of cytotoxic CD8 clonotypes in ibrutinib-treated CLL. This clone occurred a few times. Using immunoSEQ multiplex PCR, the repertoire was profiled, and TCRdb retains in-frame clones only, with some absent. The sample holds some 43,000 clones, 60% to 80% seen once. V was cut by 2 bases and J by 6 bases, with 15 bases left in between. Germline values: CDR1 MNHNY, CDR2 SVGAGI (reference sequence). CDR3 length: 15 amino acids. The sample here was PBMCs, taken after 12 months of ibrutinib treatment. The sequence was collected from a human donor with chronic lymphocytic leukemia. The V call is TRBV6-6, the J call TRBJ2-3; a weak D match, TRBD2 (6 bases). The CDR3 is CASSYRTIGSDTQYF. The DNA for the CDR3 is TGTGCCAGCAGTTACCGGACTATAGGGTCCGATACGCAGTATTTT.